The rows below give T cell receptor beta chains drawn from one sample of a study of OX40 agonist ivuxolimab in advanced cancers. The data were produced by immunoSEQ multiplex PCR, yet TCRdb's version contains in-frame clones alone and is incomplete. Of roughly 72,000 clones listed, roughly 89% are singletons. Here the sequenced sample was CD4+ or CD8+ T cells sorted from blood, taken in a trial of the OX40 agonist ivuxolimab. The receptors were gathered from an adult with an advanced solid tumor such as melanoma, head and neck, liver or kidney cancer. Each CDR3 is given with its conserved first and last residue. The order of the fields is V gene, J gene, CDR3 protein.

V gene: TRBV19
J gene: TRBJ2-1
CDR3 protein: CASSIDRGGLGQFF

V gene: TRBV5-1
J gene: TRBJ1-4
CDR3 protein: CASSLWGSSLNEKLFF

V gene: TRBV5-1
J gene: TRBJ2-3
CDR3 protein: CASSLGAGAPTDTQYF

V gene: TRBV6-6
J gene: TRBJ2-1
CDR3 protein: CASSYSQNEQFF

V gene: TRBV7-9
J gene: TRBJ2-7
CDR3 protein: CASSLLGASYEQYF

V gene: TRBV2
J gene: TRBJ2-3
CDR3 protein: CASRRGLENTQYF

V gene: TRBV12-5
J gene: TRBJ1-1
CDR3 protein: CASGLRTGTEAFF

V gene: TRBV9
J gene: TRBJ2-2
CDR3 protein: CASSVKREETNTGELFF

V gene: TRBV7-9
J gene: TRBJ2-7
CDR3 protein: CASSPTGFYEQYF

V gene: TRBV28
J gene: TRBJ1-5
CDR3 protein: CASTPQGTASNQPQHF

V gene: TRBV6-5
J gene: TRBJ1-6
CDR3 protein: CASGNRPWDSPLHF

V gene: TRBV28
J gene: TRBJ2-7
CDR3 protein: CASSSMAGPLRRSYEQYF

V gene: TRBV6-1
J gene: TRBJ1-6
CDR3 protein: CASNINRNQVTPLHF

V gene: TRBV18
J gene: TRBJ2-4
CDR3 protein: CASSPPPGPPYF

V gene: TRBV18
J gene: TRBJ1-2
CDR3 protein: CASSPTGLTGYTF

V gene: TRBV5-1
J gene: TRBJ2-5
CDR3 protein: CASSLAVSAGFGETQYF

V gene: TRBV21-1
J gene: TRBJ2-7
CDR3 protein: CASSPESPGQEIREQYF

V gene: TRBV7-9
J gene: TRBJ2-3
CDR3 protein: CASTRTDTQYF

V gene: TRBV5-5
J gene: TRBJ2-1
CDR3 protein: CASSLMPIPSSYNEQFF

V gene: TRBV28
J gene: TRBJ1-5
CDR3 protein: CASSLWDLAGGNQPQHF

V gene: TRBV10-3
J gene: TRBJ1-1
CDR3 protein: CAISEGVDNEAFF

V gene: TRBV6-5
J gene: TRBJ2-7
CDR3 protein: CASNPSGSVYEQYF

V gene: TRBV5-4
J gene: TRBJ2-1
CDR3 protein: CASSSGTSGYNEQFF

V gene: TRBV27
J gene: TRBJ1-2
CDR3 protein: CASSLTGARGYTF

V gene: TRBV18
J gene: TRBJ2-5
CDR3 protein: CASSPTAGLDLKETQYF

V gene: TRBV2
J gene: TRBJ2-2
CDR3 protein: CASSVSGITGELFF

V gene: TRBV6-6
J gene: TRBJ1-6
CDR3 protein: CASGQVFSPLHF

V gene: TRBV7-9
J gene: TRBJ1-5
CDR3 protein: CASSFRDRAYQPQHF

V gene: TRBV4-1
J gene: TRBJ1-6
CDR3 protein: CASGRDGSSYNSPLHF

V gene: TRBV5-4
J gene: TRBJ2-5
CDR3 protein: CASSFAPLGETQYF

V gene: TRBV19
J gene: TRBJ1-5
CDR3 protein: CASTFGGGVNQPQHF

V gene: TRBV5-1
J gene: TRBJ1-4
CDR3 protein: CASSLGDRMNEKLFF

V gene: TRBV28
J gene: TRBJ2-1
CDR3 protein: CASIAHFAGPGRNEQFF